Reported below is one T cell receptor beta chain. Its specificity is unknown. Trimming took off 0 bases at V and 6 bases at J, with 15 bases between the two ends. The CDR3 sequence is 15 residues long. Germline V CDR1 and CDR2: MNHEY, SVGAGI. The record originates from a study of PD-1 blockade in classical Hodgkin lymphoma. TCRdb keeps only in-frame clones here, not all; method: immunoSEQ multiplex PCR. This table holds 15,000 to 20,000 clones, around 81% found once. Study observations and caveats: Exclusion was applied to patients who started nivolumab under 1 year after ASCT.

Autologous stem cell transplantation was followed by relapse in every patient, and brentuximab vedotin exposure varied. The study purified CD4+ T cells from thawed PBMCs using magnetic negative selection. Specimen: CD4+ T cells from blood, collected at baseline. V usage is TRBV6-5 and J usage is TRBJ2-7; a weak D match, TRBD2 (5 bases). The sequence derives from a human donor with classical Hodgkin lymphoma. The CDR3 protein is CASSYSSAVRGEQYF. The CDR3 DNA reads TGTGCCAGCAGTTACTCGAGTGCAGTACGGGGCGAGCAGTACTTC.